This TCR beta chain was found in a study of OX40 agonist ivuxolimab in advanced cancers. Study at large: Dose-escalation subjects each had hepatocellular carcinoma, melanoma, renal cell or head and neck cancer. The dose-escalation cohort was approximately 80% male, with a mean age of around 60 years, ranging roughly 20 to 80.

The protocol was immunoSEQ multiplex PCR, while the TCRdb copy is restricted to in-frame clones and leaves out a portion. The sample lists more than 85,000 clones, about 90% seen once, with under 2% in the top ten. General study results and limits: Averaged across samples, CD8+ T cells carried more expanded clones than CD4+ did.

Cycle 7 day 1, cycle 4 day 1, and baseline were the timepoints at which blood was sampled. This clone was seen a handful of times. The target antigen is unknown. The sequences come from CD4+ or CD8+ T cells sorted from blood, collected in a trial of the OX40 agonist ivuxolimab. The sequence was obtained from an adult with an advanced solid tumor such as melanoma, head and neck, liver or kidney cancer.

Here the CDR3 reads CASSQDLGELFF. CDR3 DNA sequence: TGCGCCAGCAGCCAAGATTTGGGGGAGCTGTTTTTT. V gene TRBV4-1 combines with J gene TRBJ2-2, with D unclear. Trimming shortened V by 0 bases and J by 8 bases, and 4 bases separated the two germline ends. CDR3 length: 12 residues. CDR1 is MGHRA and CDR2 is YSYEKL in the germline V gene.